A selection of T cell receptor beta chains follows, all from one sample in a study of T cells in Graves' hyperthyroidism and ophthalmopathy. TCRdb ran MiXCR on the multiplex PCR reads and lists one entry per CDR3 protein. The data contain around 360,000 distinct CDR3 sequences, 13% to 15% of them seen just once; the ten biggest clones take up roughly a fifth. Sequencing was carried out using blood. All receptors come from a woman aged 55-69 years with Graves' ophthalmopathy. Both conserved end residues are part of each CDR3. D genes are given only for firm matches. Clone size is stated in some rows and not others, as once, few, many or a class when expanded.

>many|TRBV20-1|NA|TRBJ1-1
TGCAGTGCTAGGTCGGACAGGAACACTGAAGCTTTCTTT
CSARSDRNTEAFF
>few|TRBV4-2|NA|TRBJ2-2
TGTGCCAGCAGCCAGAATACAGCGCTGAACACCGGGGAGCTGTTTTTT
CASSQNTALNTGELFF
>few|TRBV20-1|NA|TRBJ1-3
TGCAGTGCTGGACAGTCCTCTGGAAACACCATATATTTT
CSAGQSSGNTIYF
>NA|TRBV11-2|NA|TRBJ2-5
TGTGCCAGCAGCTTATTTCGAGAGACCCAGTACTTC
CASSLFRETQYF
>many|TRBV27|NA|TRBJ2-5
TGTGCCAGCAGTTTGGGTGGTCTGGGAGGAGAGACCCAGTACTTC
CASSLGGLGGETQYF
>many|TRBV20-1|NA|TRBJ1-1
TGCAGTGCTAGTGGGTCCGGGAACACTGAAGCTTTCTTT
CSASGSGNTEAFF
>NA|TRBV12-3/TRBV12-4|NA|TRBJ2-5
TGTGCCGGCCTGGGACTCGGGCGGGGGACCCAGTACTTC
CAGLGLGRGTQYF
>NA|TRBV20-1|TRBD1|TRBJ1-6
TGCAGTGCCCGGGCAAACAGGGGTGGTTCACCCCTCCACTTT
CSARANRGGSPLHF
>NA|TRBV20-1|TRBD1|TRBJ2-3
TGCAGCCCACCCGGGGTACAGGGGCCCGATACGCAGTATTTT
CSPPGVQGPDTQYF
>many|TRBV7-8|NA|TRBJ2-5
TGTGCCAGCAGCTTAGAGGGGCTGGAGACCCAGTACTTC
CASSLEGLETQYF
>many|TRBV5-1|NA|TRBJ2-4
TGCGCCAGCAGCCCCGGGGATGCCAAAAACATTCAGTACTTC
CASSPGDAKNIQYF
>many|TRBV3-1|NA|TRBJ2-7
TGTGCCAGCAGCCTGACCGCCGGATACGAGCAGTACTTC
CASSLTAGYEQYF
>many|TRBV13|NA|TRBJ2-3
TGTGCCAGCAGCTTAACAGGGTCAGATACGCAGTATTTT
CASSLTGSDTQYF
>few|TRBV20-1|NA|TRBJ1-4
TGCAGTGCCCCGGGACAAAGTGTCGGGGAAAAACTGTTTTTT
CSAPGQSVGEKLFF
>many|TRBV20-1|TRBD2|TRBJ2-1
TGCAGTGCTAGAGGGGGAGTAGCGGGGGCCGGAGAGCAGTTCTTC
CSARGGVAGAGEQFF
>few|TRBV18|TRBD2|TRBJ2-1
TGTGCCAGCTCACCCCCGCAGGGAGGGGTACACAATGAGCAGTTCTTC
CASSPPQGGVHNEQFF
>many|TRBV5-1|TRBD2|TRBJ2-3
TGCGCCAGCAGCTTGAGGACAGCCACAAACCTAGCGGGAGCCCCCGGGAATACGCAGTATTTT
CASSLRTATNLAGAPGNTQYF
>NA|TRBV19|NA|TRBJ2-1
TGTGCCAGTAGTATAGGGGCGGGGACATCCTACAATGAGCAGTTCTTC
CASSIGAGTSYNEQFF
>NA|TRBV4-1|NA|TRBJ2-2
TGCGCCAGCAGCCAAGTACGAGGGAGGATAAACACCGGGGGGCTGTTTTTT
CASSQVRGRINTGGLFF
>many|TRBV24-1|TRBD2|TRBJ2-1
TGTGCCACCAGTGATAGTAGCGGGGGCTACTACAATGAGCAGTTCTTC
CATSDSSGGYYNEQFF
>NA|TRBV19|NA|TRBJ2-5
TGTGCCAGTAGTTCACTTCCGAGAGGGGAGACCCAGTACTTC
CASSSLPRGETQYF
>NA|TRBV9|NA|TRBJ2-7
TGTGCCAGCAGCGTAGGGAGTTCCGCCTACGAGCAGTACTTC
CASSVGSSAYEQYF
>many|TRBV24-1|TRBD1|TRBJ2-5
TGTGCCACCAGGCCCGCCGGGACAGATATCGAGACCCAGTACTTC
CATRPAGTDIETQYF
>NA|TRBV5-1|NA|TRBJ2-1
TGCGCCAGCAGCTTGGGGGGCAGGGGCAATGAGCAGTTCTTC
CASSLGGRGNEQFF
>many|TRBV6-1|NA|TRBJ2-7
TGTGCCAGCAGACTCGCGGAGAGGGGTCGAGAGCAGTACTTC
CASRLAERGREQYF
>NA|TRBV4-1|NA|TRBJ2-3
TGCGCCAGCAGCCAACAGGGATCAGATACGCAGTATTTT
CASSQQGSDTQYF
>many|TRBV7-2|TRBD2|TRBJ2-3
TGTGCCAGCAGCCAAAGGGGAGCGGGAGGTGGAGATACGCAGTATTTT
CASSQRGAGGGDTQYF
>many|TRBV25-1|TRBD2|TRBJ2-5
TGTGCCAGCAGTGAGACTAGCGGGAGGGCGGAGACCCAGTACTTC
CASSETSGRAETQYF
>NA|TRBV19|TRBD2|TRBJ2-1
TGTGCCAGTACCGGACGGACTAGCGGAGGGAGGAATGAGCGGTTCTTC
CASTGRTSGGRNERFF
>many|TRBV5-1|TRBD2|TRBJ2-1
TGCGCCAGCAGCTTGGGTCTAGCGGTCTACAATGAGCAGTTCTTC
CASSLGLAVYNEQFF
>NA|TRBV7-3|TRBD1|TRBJ2-7
TGTGCCAGCAGCCAAACCGGGACAGCCTACGAGCAGTACTTC
CASSQTGTAYEQYF
>many|TRBV28|TRBD1|TRBJ2-2
TGTGCCAGCAGAGGACAGGACGGGGAGCTGTTTTTT
CASRGQDGELFF
>many|TRBV24-1|NA|TRBJ2-7
TGTGCCACCAGTGATTTGACGGGGACTTCCTACGAGCAGTACTTC
CATSDLTGTSYEQYF
>many|TRBV12-3/TRBV12-4|TRBD1|TRBJ2-5
TGTGCCAGCACCTCGGACAGGGTAAAGACCCAGTACTTC
CASTSDRVKTQYF
>many|TRBV3-1|NA|TRBJ1-5
TGTGCCAGCAGCCAAGAAGGGTGGCAGCCCCAGCATTTT
CASSQEGWQPQHF
>few|TRBV12-3/TRBV12-4|TRBD1|TRBJ2-7
TGTGCCAGCAGACGGGACAGGAGCTACTCCTACGAGCAGTACTTC
CASRRDRSYSYEQYF